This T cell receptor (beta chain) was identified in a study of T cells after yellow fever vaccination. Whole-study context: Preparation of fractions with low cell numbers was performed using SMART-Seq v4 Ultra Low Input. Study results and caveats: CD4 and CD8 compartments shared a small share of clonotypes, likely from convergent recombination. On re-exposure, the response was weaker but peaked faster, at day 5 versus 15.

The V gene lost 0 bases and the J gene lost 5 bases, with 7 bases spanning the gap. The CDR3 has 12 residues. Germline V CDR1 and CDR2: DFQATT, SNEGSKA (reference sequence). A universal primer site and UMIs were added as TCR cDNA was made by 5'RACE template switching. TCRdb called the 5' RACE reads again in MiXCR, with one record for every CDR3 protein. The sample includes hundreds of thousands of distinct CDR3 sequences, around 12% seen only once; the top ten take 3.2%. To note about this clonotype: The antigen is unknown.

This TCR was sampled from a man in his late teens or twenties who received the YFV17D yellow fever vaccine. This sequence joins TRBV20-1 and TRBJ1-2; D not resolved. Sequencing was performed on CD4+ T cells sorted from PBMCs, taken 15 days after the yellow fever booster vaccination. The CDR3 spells CSARDAPYGYTF. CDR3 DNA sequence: TGCAGTGCTAGAGATGCCCCTTATGGCTACACCTTC.